A selection of T cell receptor beta chains follows, all from one sample in a study of T cells expressing NK-cell markers. After re-calling the 5' RACE reads, TCRdb lists one entry per CDR3 protein, DNA absent. Its table records under 600,000 distinct CDR3 sequences. The sequenced sample consisted of blood T cells: a sorted CD56 or NKG2C T cell subset, CD4+ or CD8+ T cells, or bulk PBMC T cells (not recorded which). All receptors derive from a woman aged 45-60 years in good health. CDR3s include the opening cysteine and the closing phenylalanine or tryptophan.

J: TRBJ2-6; V: TRBV7-6; CDR3: CASSLYASSGANVLTF
J: TRBJ2-1; V: TRBV7-9; CDR3: CASSFVGANEQFF
J: TRBJ1-6; V: TRBV12-3/TRBV12-4; CDR3: CASSLSRGFSPLHF
J: TRBJ1-1; V: TRBV5-6; CDR3: CASSPRAVTEAFF
J: TRBJ2-1; V: TRBV7-8; CDR3: CASGDRTTYNEQFF
J: TRBJ2-1; V: TRBV6-5; CDR3: CASSYGRLSSYNEQFF
J: TRBJ2-2; V: TRBV10-3; CDR3: CAITTARGTNTGELFF
J: TRBJ2-2; V: TRBV9; CDR3: CASGVTSGRVSTGELFF
J: TRBJ2-7; V: TRBV6-5; CDR3: CASRGSGAGDHEQYF
J: TRBJ2-1; V: TRBV2; CDR3: CASSPGLVGGDEQFF
J: TRBJ1-1; V: TRBV25-1; CDR3: CASRPRDNTEAFF
J: TRBJ2-2; V: TRBV4-1; CDR3: CASSQSLAGGPIGELFF
J: TRBJ1-3; V: TRBV9; CDR3: CASSVEVWADSGNTIYF
J: TRBJ2-5; V: TRBV24-1; CDR3: CATSDRTGPKETQYF
J: TRBJ1-5; V: TRBV20-1; CDR3: CSARLGVSQPQHF
J: TRBJ1-2; V: TRBV10-3; CDR3: CATSDRGQETF
J: TRBJ2-2; V: TRBV12-3/TRBV12-4; CDR3: CASSLAGGSTGELFF
J: TRBJ2-1; V: TRBV29-1; CDR3: CSVRTSYNEQFF
J: TRBJ2-1; V: TRBV6-5; CDR3: CASSLGLGSGIGNEQFF
J: TRBJ1-4; V: TRBV6-5; CDR3: CASRQGLPNEKLFF
J: TRBJ2-3; V: TRBV24-1; CDR3: CATSDLQGPSMGTQYF
J: TRBJ1-5; V: TRBV4-1; CDR3: CASSQGEQGRFYSNQPQHF
J: TRBJ2-1; V: TRBV18; CDR3: CASSPTTGMQFF
J: TRBJ2-7; V: TRBV7-9; CDR3: CASSHSALNYEQYF
J: TRBJ2-1; V: TRBV4-1; CDR3: CASSQRGIVNRNEQFF
J: TRBJ1-1; V: TRBV5-1; CDR3: CASSLLGGRRGATEAFF
J: TRBJ1-1; V: TRBV11-3; CDR3: CASNAGRTNTEAFF
J: TRBJ2-1; V: TRBV5-1; CDR3: CASSFGTSANEQFF
J: TRBJ2-4; V: TRBV6-1; CDR3: CASSEGTENIQYF
J: TRBJ2-7; V: TRBV5-1; CDR3: CASSPWGAGGTSYEQYF
J: TRBJ2-3; V: TRBV28; CDR3: CASTKREGLRWTDTQYF
J: TRBJ1-1; V: TRBV6-5; CDR3: CASSYQVGQDTEAFF
J: TRBJ1-5; V: TRBV27; CDR3: CASSWDRNQPQHF
J: TRBJ2-2; V: TRBV11-3; CDR3: CASSFGRGLVGELFF